The 27 T cell receptor beta chains below come from one sample, sequenced in a study of blood T cells in healthy people across ages. Primers used in a second PCR of roughly 6 to 12 cycles were a sample-barcoded 5' primer and a J-beta primer mix. Each CDR3 protein gets one entry after TCRdb re-called the 5' RACE reads with MiXCR. The table has around 520,000 distinct CDR3 sequences, about 29% seen once. A further study also used this sample, focusing on T cells of mothers and their children.

Sequenced sample: blood. These receptors were taken from a boy under 10 years old in good health.

CDR3 sequence: CSASLGFHGYTF. The CDR3 bases are TGCAGTGCTAGTCTCGGGTTTCATGGCTACACCTTC. This rearrangement joins TRBV20-1 to TRBJ1-2; D unresolved. Germline CDR1 and CDR2: DFQATT and SNEGSKA (reference sequence). V lost 3 bases to trimming and J lost 6 bases, with 11 bases between them. This CDR3 is 12 amino acids long.

The J gene is TRBJ2-1, the V gene TRBV3-1; the D call may be TRBD1 or TRBD2 (6 bases each). Between the trimmed V and J ends, which lost 1 base and 6 bases, there was a span of 16 bases. CDR1 is LGHDT, CDR2 YNNKEL, per germline (reference sequence). This CDR3 comprises 16 residues. CDR3 in amino acids: CASSQVEGGWINEQFF. CDR3 nucleotide sequence: TGTGCCAGCAGCCAAGTTGAGGGGGGATGGATCAATGAGCAGTTCTTC.

This clonotype occurred a few times. The chain links TRBV7-9 to TRBJ2-4, with no clear D. CDR3 size: 13 residues. CDR1 and CDR2 from the germline V gene are SEHNR and FQNEAQ (reference sequence). V lost 4 bases to trimming and J lost 9 bases, with 13 bases between them. CDR3 protein: CASSSEGFTIQYF. For the CDR3, the DNA is TGTGCCAGCAGCTCTGAAGGGTTTACCATTCAGTACTTC.

V gene TRBV5-1 combines with J gene TRBJ2-2, with D possibly matching TRBD2 (6 bases). The CDR3 is 14 residues long. The germline V and J ends were trimmed by 0 bases and 4 bases, with 7 bases remaining between them. Germline CDR1 and CDR2: SGHRS and YFSETQ. The DNA of the CDR3 is TGCGCCAGCAGCTTGGATAGCGGCACCGGGGAGCTGTTTTTT. Protein sequence: CASSLDSGTGELFF.

The V call is TRBV7-2, the J call TRBJ2-7, with TRBD2 matching 7 bases. The closer fit of TRBJ2-1 to the DNA end suggests the J call may be wrong. Looked up from germline, CDR1 is SGHTA and CDR2 is FQGNSA. The CDR3 loop spans 14 amino acids. The CDR3 region is CASSTRTSQSEQFF. The DNA of the CDR3 is TGTGCCAGCAGCACCCGGACTAGTCAAAGTGAGCAGTTCTTC.

The table lists this clonotype with a few counts. This chain joins TRBV20-1 and TRBJ2-5, with D uncertain. Germline V CDR1 and CDR2: DFQATT, SNEGSKA (reference sequence). Trimming took 1 base from V and 3 from J, leaving 6 bases between them. The CDR3 is 12 residues long. The CDR3 DNA reads as TGCAGTGCTAGAGCAGGAGAAGAGACCCAGTACTTC. It yields the protein CSARAGEETQYF.

The table lists this clonotype with a few counts. The rearrangement joins TRBV5-4 to TRBJ1-4; D call uncertain. This CDR3 spans 13 amino acids. The germline V and J ends were trimmed by 5 bases and 5 bases, with 10 bases remaining between them. CDR1 is SGHNT and CDR2 is YYREEE in the germline V gene (reference sequence). CDR3 sequence reads: CASRSAPNEKLFF. In DNA form, the CDR3 reads TGTGCCAGCAGGTCCGCGCCGAATGAAAAACTGTTTTTT.

This clonotype was seen only a few times. This sequence joins TRBV20-1 and TRBJ2-7; TRBD1 is a possible D gene (6 bases). CDR3 length: 13 residues. CDR1 and CDR2 (germline): DFQATT, SNEGSKA (reference sequence). V lost 1 base to trimming and J lost 6 bases, with 13 bases between them. The DNA for the CDR3 is TGCAGTGCTAGAGTAGTGGCCAGGGGCGAGCAGTACTTC. Its protein product is CSARVVARGEQYF.

The chain links TRBV10-3 to TRBJ1-1; TRBD1 might be the D (5 bases). Trimming stripped 9 bases from V and 3 bases from J, with 8 bases between. Germline CDR1 is ENHRY and CDR2 is SYGVKD. The CDR3 extends over 11 amino acids. CDR3 DNA: TGTGCCATAGGGGAGGACACTGAAGCTTTCTTT. The encoded protein is CAIGEDTEAFF.

This clonotype was counted a few times. The chain combines TRBV5-4 with TRBJ2-7, with 10 nucleotides matching TRBD2. This CDR3 is 15 amino acids long. Looked up from germline, CDR1 is SGHNT and CDR2 is YYREEE (reference sequence). V gave up 0 bases and J gave up 3 bases; unmatched junction bases: 3. The CDR3: CASSLDLAGDYEQYF. The CDR3 DNA reads TGTGCCAGCAGCTTGGACCTAGCGGGGGACTACGAGCAGTACTTC. The complete variable domain, with remaining parts taken from reference TRBV5-4 and TRBJ2-7, reads ETGVTQSPTHLIKTRGQQVTLRCSSQSGHNTVSWYQQALGQGPQFIFQYYREEENGRGNFPPRFSGLQFPNYSSELNVNALELDDSALYLCASSLDLAGDYEQYFGPGTRLTVT.

This clonotype was found a few times. The chain joins TRBV6-5 to TRBJ2-7, with no clear D. The closer fit of TRBJ2-1 to the DNA end suggests the J call may be wrong. The CDR3 spans 14 residues. The germline CDR1 and CDR2 sequences are MNHEY and SVGAGI. CDR3 DNA: TGTGCCAGCAGTGAGTACTCTGCCTACAATGAGCAGTTCTTC. This encodes CASSEYSAYNEQFF.

This clonotype appeared a single time. The V gene is TRBV12-3 or TRBV12-4, the J gene TRBJ2-2; 12 nucleotides align to TRBD2. CDR3 length: 15 amino acids. The J segment lost 6 bases and the V segment lost 4 bases, leaving 3 bases of the junction unmatched. This CDR3 is CASSWASGRAGELFF. CDR3 sequence (DNA): TGTGCCAGCAGTTGGGCTAGCGGGAGGGCCGGGGAGCTGTTTTTT.

The chain uses TRBV3-1 and TRBJ2-5, with D possibly matching TRBD2 (6 bases). The J call is doubtful: the DNA matches TRBJ2-1 better. Germline V gene data show CDR1 as LGHDT and CDR2 as YNNKEL (reference sequence). CDR3 size: 16 residues. The CDR3 sequence: CASSQEVGGMGNEQFF. Written as DNA, the CDR3 is TGTGCCAGCAGCCAAGAGGTTGGGGGGATGGGCAATGAGCAGTTCTTC.

The J gene is TRBJ2-5, the V gene TRBV5-5; D possibly matches TRBD1 or TRBD2 (6 bases each). From germline, CDR1 is SGHKS and CDR2 YYEKEE (reference sequence). The length of the CDR3 is 16 residues. The germline V and J ends were trimmed by 3 bases and 5 bases, with 20 bases remaining between them. The CDR3, as DNA: TGTGCCAGCAGCTACACCCCTACGGGGGCGTCTGAGACCCAGTACTTC. Amino acids: CASSYTPTGASETQYF.

This clonotype was counted between two and nine times. The CDR3 loop is CASSPPSNTQYF. CDR3 coding DNA: TGTGCCAGCTCACCACCCTCGAATACGCAGTATTTT. The J gene is TRBJ2-3, the V gene TRBV18; D not certain. Germline CDR1 KGHSH, CDR2 LQKENI. This CDR3 contains 12 residues. V lost 0 bases and J lost 7, with 5 bases in between.

V gene TRBV7-3 combines with J gene TRBJ2-5; 7 positions match TRBD2. Germline V CDR1 and CDR2: SGHTA, FQGTGA. V dropped 4 bases and J dropped 7; count of bases not matched to a gene: 6. The CDR3 consists of 13 residues. CDR3 region: CASSSGTMGTQYF. Here the CDR3 DNA reads TGTGCCAGCAGCTCGGGGACTATGGGGACCCAGTACTTC.

The V gene is TRBV29-1, the J gene TRBJ1-3; D unclear. The CDR3 runs to 14 residues. The V gene's germline CDR1 is SQVTM and CDR2 ANQGSEA. V shed 5 bases and J shed 0 bases, with 11 bases lying between them. CDR3 in DNA: TGCAGCGTTTGTTTCGAGAGCTCTGGAAACACCATATATTTT. Amino acids: CSVCFESSGNTIYF.

The J gene is TRBJ2-5, the V gene TRBV20-1, with D perhaps matching TRBD2 (6 bases). The closer fit of TRBJ2-1 to the DNA end suggests the J call may be wrong. Germline-derived CDR1 and CDR2 are DFQATT and SNEGSKA (reference sequence). The CDR3 loop spans 13 amino acids. The CDR3 DNA follows: TGCAGTGTAAGCGGGCGTGCCTACAATGAGCAGTTCTTC. Protein sequence: CSVSGRAYNEQFF.

This clonotype was picked up a small number of times. The CDR3 DNA reads as TGCAGTGCTAAGAGGGGTCAAGAGACCCAGTACTTC. Translation: CSAKRGQETQYF. The chain combines TRBV20-1 with TRBJ2-5, with D perhaps TRBD1 or TRBD2 (5 bases each). The CDR3 covers 12 residues. The V gene lost 4 bases and the J gene lost 2 bases, with 8 bases spanning the gap. Germline loops: CDR1 DFQATT, CDR2 SNEGSKA (reference sequence).

This clonotype came up a few times. The V and J genes are TRBV7-2 and TRBJ1-2; 7 bases agree with TRBD1. J was trimmed by 5 bases and V by 5 bases; bases with no gene match: 17. Looked up from germline, CDR1 is SGHTA and CDR2 is FQGNSA. The CDR3 length is 17 residues. CDR3: CASSPNDADRHSYGYTF. CDR3 sequence (DNA): TGTGCCAGCAGCCCGAACGACGCGGACAGGCATTCATATGGCTACACCTTC.

The chain links TRBV5-5 to TRBJ1-1; D is possibly TRBD1 (5 bases). The CDR3 runs to 14 residues. Germline V lookup: CDR1 SGHKS, CDR2 YYEKEE (reference sequence). Trimming cost V 4 bases and J 0 bases, with 10 bases left between them. The CDR3 DNA follows: TGTGCCAGCAGCCGGGACTCAGTGAACACTGAAGCTTTCTTT. It specifies CASSRDSVNTEAFF.

This clonotype has a handful of counts. The chain uses TRBV4-1 and TRBJ2-1, with 10 bases lining up with TRBD2. The germline V gene encodes CDR1 MGHRA and CDR2 YSYEKL. This CDR3 region has 15 residues. J lost 4 bases, V lost 3 bases, and 3 bases had no gene match. CDR3: CASSHTSGAYNEQFF. CDR3 coding DNA: TGCGCCAGCAGCCACACTAGCGGGGCTTACAATGAGCAGTTCTTC.

This clonotype was found a few times. This rearrangement joins TRBV29-1 to TRBJ2-7; TRBD1 is a possible D gene (6 bases). Germline-derived CDR1 and CDR2 are SQVTM and ANQGSEA. This CDR3 is built from 12 residues. V was pared by 4 bases and J by 6 bases, with 13 bases between. The CDR3 protein is CSVVGQEGEQYF. In DNA, the CDR3 is TGCAGCGTTGTGGGACAAGAAGGCGAGCAGTACTTC.

V gene TRBV25-1 combines with J gene TRBJ2-5, with D possibly TRBD1 on 5 matching bases. This CDR3 spans 14 amino acids. Trimming left V 2 bases short and J 4 bases short, with 11 bases between. Germline V gene lookup returns CDR1 MGHDK and CDR2 SYGVNS. CDR3 sequence (DNA): TGTGCCAGCAGTGAACAGGGTTTACCAGAGACCCAGTACTTC. Its protein product is CASSEQGLPETQYF.

On this clonotype: One end of the junction does not line up with germline, which may come from a read error. V gene TRBV2 combines with J gene TRBJ2-5; D is undetermined. The germline V gene encodes CDR1 SNHLY and CDR2 FYNNEI. The CDR3 has 14 amino acids. CDR3 DNA: TGTGCCAGCAGTGTAGGGTACTATCAAGAGACCCAGTACTTT. The encoded protein is CASSVGYYQETQYF.

This clonotype was picked up a small number of times. V gene TRBV7-2 combines with J gene TRBJ2-1; the D call may be TRBD1 or TRBD2 (5 bases each). The J call could be wrong; TRBJ2-5 is a better fit for the DNA end. This CDR3 is built from 12 residues. Germline lookup yields CDR1 SGHTA and CDR2 FQGNSA. CDR3 in amino acids: CASRTGGETQYF. The CDR3 nucleotides read TGTGCCAGCCGAACAGGAGGAGAGACCCAGTACTTC.

This clonotype was detected a few times. The DNA of the CDR3 is TGCAGTGCTAGAGACGCGGGGGCCAGGGGTGAAAAACTGTTTTTT. Protein sequence: CSARDAGARGEKLFF. The V call is TRBV20-1, the J call TRBJ1-4; maybe TRBD1 (6 bases). V was trimmed by 0 bases and J by 7 bases, leaving 15 bases between them. The CDR3 is 15 residues long. The germline V gene has CDR1 DFQATT and CDR2 SNEGSKA (reference sequence).